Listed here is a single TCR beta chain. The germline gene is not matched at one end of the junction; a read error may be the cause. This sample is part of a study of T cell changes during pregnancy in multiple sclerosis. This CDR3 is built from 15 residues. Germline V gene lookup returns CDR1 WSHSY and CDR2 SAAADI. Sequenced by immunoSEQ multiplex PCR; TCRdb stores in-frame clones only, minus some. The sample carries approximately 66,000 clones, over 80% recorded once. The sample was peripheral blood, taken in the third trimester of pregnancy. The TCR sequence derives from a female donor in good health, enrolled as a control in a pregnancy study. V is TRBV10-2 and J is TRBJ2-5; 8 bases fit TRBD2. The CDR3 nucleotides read TGCGCCAGCAGTGGCAGACTAGCGTTGCAAGGGACCCAGTACTTC. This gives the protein CASSGRLALQGTQYF.